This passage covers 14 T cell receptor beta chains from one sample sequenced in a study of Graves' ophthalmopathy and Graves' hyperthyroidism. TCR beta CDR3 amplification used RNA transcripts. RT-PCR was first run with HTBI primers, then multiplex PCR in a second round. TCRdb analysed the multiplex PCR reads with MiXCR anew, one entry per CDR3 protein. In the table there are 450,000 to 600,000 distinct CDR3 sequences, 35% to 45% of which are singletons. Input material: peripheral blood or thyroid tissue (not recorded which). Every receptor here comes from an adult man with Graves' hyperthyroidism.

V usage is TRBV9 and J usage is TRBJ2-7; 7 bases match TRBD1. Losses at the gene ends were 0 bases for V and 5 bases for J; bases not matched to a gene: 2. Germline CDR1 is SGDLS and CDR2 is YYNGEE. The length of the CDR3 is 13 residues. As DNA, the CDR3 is TGTGCCAGCAGCGTAGAGGGGGCCCACGAGCAGTACTTC. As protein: CASSVEGAHEQYF. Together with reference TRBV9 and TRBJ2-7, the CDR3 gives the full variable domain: DSGVTQTPKHLITATGQRVTLRCSPRSGDLSVYWYQQSLDQGLQFLIQYYNGEERAKGNILERFSAQQFPDLHSELNLSSLELGDSALYFCASSVEGAHEQYFGPGTRLTVT.

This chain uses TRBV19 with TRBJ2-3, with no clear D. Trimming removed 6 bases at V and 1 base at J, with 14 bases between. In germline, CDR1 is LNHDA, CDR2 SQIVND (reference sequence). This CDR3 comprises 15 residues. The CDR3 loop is CASSKDTVRTDTQYF. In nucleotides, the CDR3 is TGTGCCAGTAGCAAGGATACGGTCCGCACAGATACGCAGTATTTT.

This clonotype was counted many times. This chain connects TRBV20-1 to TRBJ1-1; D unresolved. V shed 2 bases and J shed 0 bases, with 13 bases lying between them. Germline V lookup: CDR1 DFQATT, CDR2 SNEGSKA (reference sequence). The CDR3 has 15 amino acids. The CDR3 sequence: CSARQTARVNTEAFF. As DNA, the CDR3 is TGCAGTGCTAGACAGACGGCCCGTGTGAACACTGAAGCTTTCTTT.

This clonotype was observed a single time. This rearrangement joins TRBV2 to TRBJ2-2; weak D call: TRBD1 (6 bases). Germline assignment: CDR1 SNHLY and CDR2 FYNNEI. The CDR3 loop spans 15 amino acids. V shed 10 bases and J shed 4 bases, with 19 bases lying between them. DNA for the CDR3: TGTGCCACAGAAGATCCGGGACAATTCACCGGGGAGCTGTTTTTT. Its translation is CATEDPGQFTGELFF.

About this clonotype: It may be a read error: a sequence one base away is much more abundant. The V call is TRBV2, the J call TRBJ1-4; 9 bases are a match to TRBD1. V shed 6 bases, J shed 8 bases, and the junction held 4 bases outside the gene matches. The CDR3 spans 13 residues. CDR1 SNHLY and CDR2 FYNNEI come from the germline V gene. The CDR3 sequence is CASRPGQGEKLFF. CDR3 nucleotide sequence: TGTGCCAGCAGACCGGGACAGGGCGAAAAACTGTTTTTT. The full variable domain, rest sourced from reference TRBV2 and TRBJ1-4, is EPEVTQTPSHQVTQMGQEVILRCVPISNHLYFYWYRQILGQKVEFLVSFYNNEISEKSEIFDDQFSVERPDGSNFTLKIRSTKLEDSAMYFCASRPGQGEKLFFGSGTQLSVL.

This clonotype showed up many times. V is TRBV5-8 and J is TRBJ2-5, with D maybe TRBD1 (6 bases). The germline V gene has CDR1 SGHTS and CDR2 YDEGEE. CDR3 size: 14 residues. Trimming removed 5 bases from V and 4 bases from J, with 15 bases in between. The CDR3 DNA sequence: TGTGCCAGCAGTTCGACAGGATTCTCAGAGACCCAGTACTTC. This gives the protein CASSSTGFSETQYF. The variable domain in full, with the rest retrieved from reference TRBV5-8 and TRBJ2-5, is EAGVTQSPTHLIKTRGQQATLRCSPISGHTSVYWYQQALGLGLQFLLWYDEGEERNRGNFPPRFSGRQFPNYSSELNVNALELEDSALYLCASSSTGFSETQYFGPGTRLLVL.

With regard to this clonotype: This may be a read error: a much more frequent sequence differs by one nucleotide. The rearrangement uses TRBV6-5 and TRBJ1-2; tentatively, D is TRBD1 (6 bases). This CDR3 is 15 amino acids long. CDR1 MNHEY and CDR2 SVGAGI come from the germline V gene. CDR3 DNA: TGTACCAGCAGTTACTCAGAATGGGGGGCAAAAGGCTACACCTTC. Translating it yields CTSSYSEWGAKGYTF.

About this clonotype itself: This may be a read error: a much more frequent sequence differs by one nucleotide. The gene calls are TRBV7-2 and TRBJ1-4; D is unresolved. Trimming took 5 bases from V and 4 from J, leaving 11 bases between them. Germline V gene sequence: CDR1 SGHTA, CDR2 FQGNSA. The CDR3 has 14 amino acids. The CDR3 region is CASSPGYSNEKLFF. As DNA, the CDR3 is TGTGCCAGCAGCCCCGGCTATAGTAATGAAAAACTGTTTTTT.

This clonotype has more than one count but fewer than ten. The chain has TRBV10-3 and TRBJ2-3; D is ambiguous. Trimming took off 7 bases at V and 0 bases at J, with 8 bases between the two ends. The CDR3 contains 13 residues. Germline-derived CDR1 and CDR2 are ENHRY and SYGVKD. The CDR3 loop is CAIKPDSTDTQYF. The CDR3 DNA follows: TGTGCCATCAAACCGGACAGCACAGATACGCAGTATTTT.

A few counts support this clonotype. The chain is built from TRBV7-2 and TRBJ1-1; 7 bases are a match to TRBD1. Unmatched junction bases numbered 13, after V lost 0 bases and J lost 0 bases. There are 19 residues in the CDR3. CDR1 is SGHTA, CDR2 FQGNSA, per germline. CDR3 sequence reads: CASSLANRGPGRMNTEAFF. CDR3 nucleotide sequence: TGTGCCAGCAGCTTAGCGAATAGGGGGCCGGGGCGGATGAACACTGAAGCTTTCTTT.

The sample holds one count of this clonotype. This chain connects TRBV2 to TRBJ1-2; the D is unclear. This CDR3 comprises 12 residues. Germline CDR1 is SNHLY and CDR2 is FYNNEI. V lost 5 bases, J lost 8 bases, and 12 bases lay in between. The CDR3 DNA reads TGTGCCAGCAGTCGCACTAGCGGGGGCTACACCTTC. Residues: CASSRTSGGYTF.

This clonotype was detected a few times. The CDR3 region is CASSFRATGEQYF. As DNA, the CDR3 is TGTGCCAGCAGCTTTAGAGCCACTGGCGAGCAGTACTTC. J is TRBJ2-7 and V is TRBV7-8, with D unresolved. This CDR3 is 13 amino acids long. The V end was cut by 3 bases, the J end by 6 bases, with 12 bases between. Per germline, CDR1 SGHVS and CDR2 FQNEAQ.

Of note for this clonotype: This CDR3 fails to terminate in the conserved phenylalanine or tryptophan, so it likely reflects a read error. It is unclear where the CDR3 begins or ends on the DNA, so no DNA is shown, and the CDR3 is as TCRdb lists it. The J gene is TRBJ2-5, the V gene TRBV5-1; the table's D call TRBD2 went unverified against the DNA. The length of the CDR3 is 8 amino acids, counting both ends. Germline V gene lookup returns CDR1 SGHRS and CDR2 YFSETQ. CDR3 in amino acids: CASRPLAG.

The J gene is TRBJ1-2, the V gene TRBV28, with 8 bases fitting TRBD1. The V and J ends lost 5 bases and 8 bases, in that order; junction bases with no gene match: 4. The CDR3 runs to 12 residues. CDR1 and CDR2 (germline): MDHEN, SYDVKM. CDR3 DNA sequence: TGTGCCAGCAGTGCAGGGGGCGCGGGCTACACCTTC. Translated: CASSAGGAGYTF.